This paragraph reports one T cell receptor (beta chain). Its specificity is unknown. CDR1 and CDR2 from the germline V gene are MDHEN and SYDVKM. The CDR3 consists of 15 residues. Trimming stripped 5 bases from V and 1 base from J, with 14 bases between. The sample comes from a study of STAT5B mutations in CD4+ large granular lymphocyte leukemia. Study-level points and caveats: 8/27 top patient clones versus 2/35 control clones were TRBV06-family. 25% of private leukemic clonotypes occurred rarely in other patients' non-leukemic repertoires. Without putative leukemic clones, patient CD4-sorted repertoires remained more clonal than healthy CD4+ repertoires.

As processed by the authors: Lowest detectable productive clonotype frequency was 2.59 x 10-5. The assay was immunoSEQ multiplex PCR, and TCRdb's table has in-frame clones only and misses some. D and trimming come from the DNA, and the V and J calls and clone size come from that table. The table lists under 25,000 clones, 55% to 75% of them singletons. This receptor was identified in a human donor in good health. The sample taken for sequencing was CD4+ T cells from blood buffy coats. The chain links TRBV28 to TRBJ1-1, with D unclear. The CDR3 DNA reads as TGTGCCAGCAGTAGCCACAGCCCTCCGAACACTGAAGCTTTCTTT. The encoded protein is CASSSHSPPNTEAFF.